The clone carrying this T cell receptor beta chain occurred a few times. Its antigen is currently unknown. This specimen belongs to a study of T-cell memory formation after mild COVID-19. Sample barcodes and UMIs were carried by the TCR alpha and TCR beta cDNA libraries that 5'RACE generated with constant-segment primers. From the 5' RACE reads, TCRdb called clonotypes with MiXCR, one entry per CDR3 protein. This repertoire shows roughly 340,000 distinct CDR3 sequences, around a sixth found once; its top ten account for about a fifth. Broader study findings: CD4/CD8 balance held among clones contracting day 15 to 85, and later expanders leaned CD4+. The authors left the SARS-CoV-2 specificity of second-wave clones peaking on day 37 unconfirmed.

Germline V gene sequence: CDR1 MNHEY, CDR2 SVGAGI. V lost 4 bases and J 7 bases, leaving 17 bases between the germline ends. The CDR3 runs 15 residues. This receptor was obtained from a man aged 18 to 29 who had mild COVID-19 (a few samples of this study predate the infection). Cell type and time point are not known. The sequenced sample was PBMCs or a T cell subset sorted from them (not recorded which). The chain joins TRBV6-5 to TRBJ2-1; either TRBD1 or TRBD2 may supply D (7 bases each). CDR3 nucleotide sequence: TGTGCCAGCAGTTGGGGAACAGGGGAGGGAAATGAGCAGTTCTTC. This sequence encodes CASSWGTGEGNEQFF.